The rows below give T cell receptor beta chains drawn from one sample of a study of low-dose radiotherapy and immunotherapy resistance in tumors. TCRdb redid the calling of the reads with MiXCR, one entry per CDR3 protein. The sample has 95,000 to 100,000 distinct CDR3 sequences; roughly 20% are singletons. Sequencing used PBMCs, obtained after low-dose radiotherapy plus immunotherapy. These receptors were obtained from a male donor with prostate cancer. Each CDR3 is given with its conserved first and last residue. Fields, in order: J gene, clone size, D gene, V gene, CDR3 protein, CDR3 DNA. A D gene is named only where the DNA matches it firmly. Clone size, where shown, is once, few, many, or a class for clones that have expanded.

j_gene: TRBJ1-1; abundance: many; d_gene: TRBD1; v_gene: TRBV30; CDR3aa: CAWTTSGLRQGKAEAFF; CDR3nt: TGTGCCTGGACCACTTCGGGACTTCGACAGGGAAAGGCTGAAGCTTTCTTT
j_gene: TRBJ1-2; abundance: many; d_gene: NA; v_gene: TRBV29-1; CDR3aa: CSVEKGNYGYTF; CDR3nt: TGCAGCGTTGAAAAGGGGAACTATGGCTACACCTTC
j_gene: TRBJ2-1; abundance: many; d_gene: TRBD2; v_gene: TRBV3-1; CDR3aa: CASSRKRSTGLAGPIDHNEQFF; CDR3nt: TGTGCCAGCAGCCGGAAGAGGTCGACGGGACTAGCGGGACCTATAGACCACAATGAGCAGTTCTTC
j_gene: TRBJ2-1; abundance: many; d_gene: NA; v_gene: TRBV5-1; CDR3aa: CASGDGGLNEQFF; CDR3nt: TGCGCCAGCGGTGACGGGGGGCTCAATGAGCAGTTCTTC
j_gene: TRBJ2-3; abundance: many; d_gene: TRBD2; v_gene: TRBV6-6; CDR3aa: CASSYSGGGARDTQYF; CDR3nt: TGTGCCAGCAGTTACTCGGGCGGGGGGGCCAGGGATACGCAGTATTTT
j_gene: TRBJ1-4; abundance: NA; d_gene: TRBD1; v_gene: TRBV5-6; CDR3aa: CASSSVTGRLEKLFF; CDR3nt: TGTGCCAGCAGCTCGGTGACAGGGAGGCTCGAAAAACTGTTTTTT
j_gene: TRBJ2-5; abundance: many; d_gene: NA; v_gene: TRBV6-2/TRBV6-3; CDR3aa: CASSYLGGIETQYF; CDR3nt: TGTGCCAGCAGTTACCTTGGGGGCATCGAGACCCAGTACTTC
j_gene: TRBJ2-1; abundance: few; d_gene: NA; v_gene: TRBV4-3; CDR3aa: CASSLEVGGSYNEQFF; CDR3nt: TGCGCCAGCAGCCTAGAAGTGGGAGGCTCCTACAATGAGCAGTTCTTC
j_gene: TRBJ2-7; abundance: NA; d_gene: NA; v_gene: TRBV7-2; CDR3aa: CASSLAGERAYEQYF; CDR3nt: TGTGCCAGCAGCTTAGCGGGGGAACGCGCCTACGAGCAGTACTTC
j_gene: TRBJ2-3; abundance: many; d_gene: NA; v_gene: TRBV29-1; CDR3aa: CRRVRGSTDTQYF; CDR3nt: TGCAGGAGGGTAAGGGGTAGCACAGATACGCAGTATTTT
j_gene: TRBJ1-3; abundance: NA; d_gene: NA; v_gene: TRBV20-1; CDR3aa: CSGVDPGGNTIYF; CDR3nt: TGCAGTGGGGTGGACCCCGGCGGAAACACCATATATTTT
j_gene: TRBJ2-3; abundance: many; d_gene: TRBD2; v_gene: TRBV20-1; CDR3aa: CSATNLAESTDTQYF; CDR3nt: TGCAGTGCTACCAATCTAGCGGAGAGCACAGATACGCAGTATTTT
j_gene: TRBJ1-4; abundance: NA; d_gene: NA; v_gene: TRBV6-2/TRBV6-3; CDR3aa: CASRIDGRNEKLFF; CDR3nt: TGTGCCAGCAGGATAGACGGAAGGAATGAAAAACTGTTTTTT
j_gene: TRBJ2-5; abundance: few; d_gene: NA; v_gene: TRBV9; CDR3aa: CASSVGGSEVGETQYF; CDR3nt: TGTGCCAGCAGCGTAGGAGGATCAGAGGTCGGAGAGACCCAGTACTTC
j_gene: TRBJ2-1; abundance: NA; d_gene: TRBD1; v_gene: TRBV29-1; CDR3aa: CSFGQDEQLF; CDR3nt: TGCAGCTTTGGACAGGACGAGCAGCTCTTC
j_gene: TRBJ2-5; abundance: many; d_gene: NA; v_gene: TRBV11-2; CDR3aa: CASSLVGLEETQYF; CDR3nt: TGTGCCAGCAGCTTAGTGGGACTCGAAGAGACCCAGTACTTC
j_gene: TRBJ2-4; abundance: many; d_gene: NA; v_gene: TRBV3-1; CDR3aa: CASSQRGSKNIQYF; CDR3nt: TGTGCCAGCAGCCAGAGGGGTAGCAAAAACATTCAGTACTTC
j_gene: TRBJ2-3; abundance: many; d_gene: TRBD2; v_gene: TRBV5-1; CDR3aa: CASKQAGGPGTQYF; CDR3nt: TGCGCCAGCAAGCAAGCGGGGGGGCCGGGTACGCAGTATTTT
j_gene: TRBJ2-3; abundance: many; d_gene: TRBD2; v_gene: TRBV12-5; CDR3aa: CASGNLAGGTDTQYF; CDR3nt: TGTGCTAGTGGTAACTTAGCGGGGGGCACAGATACGCAGTATTTT
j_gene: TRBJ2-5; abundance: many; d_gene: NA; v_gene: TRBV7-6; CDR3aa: CASSSTWIQETQYF; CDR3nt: TGTGCCAGCAGCTCGACATGGATCCAAGAGACCCAGTACTTC
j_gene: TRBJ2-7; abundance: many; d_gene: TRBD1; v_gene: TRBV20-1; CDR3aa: CSARQGAWEQYF; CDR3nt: TGCAGTGCGCGGCAGGGGGCGTGGGAGCAGTACTTC
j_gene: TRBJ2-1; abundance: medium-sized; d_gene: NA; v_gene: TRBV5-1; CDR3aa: CASSFSPGTERTNEQFF; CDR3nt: TGCGCCAGCAGCTTCTCCCCAGGGACTGAACGGACCAATGAGCAGTTCTTC
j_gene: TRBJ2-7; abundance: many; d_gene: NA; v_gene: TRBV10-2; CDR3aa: CASTTGAHEQYF; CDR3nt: TGCGCCAGCACTACCGGGGCCCACGAGCAGTACTTC
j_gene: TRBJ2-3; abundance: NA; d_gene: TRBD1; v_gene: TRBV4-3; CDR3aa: CASSQENRGLTDTQYF; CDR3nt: TGCGCCAGCAGCCAAGAGAACAGGGGGCTCACAGATACGCAGTATTTT
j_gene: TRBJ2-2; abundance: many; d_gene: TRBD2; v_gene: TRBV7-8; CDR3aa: CASNPAGGNTGELFF; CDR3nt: TGTGCCAGCAACCCAGCGGGGGGAAACACCGGGGAGCTGTTTTTT
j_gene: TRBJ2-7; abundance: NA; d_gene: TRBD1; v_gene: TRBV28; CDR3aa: CASRTGQGFYEQYF; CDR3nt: TGTGCCAGTCGAACGGGACAGGGCTTCTACGAGCAGTACTTC
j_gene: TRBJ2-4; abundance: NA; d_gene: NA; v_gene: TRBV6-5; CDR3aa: CASRSGKNIQYF; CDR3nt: TGTGCCAGCAGATCGGGTAAAAACATTCAGTACTTC
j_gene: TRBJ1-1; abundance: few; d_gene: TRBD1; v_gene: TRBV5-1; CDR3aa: CASSAQGAEAFF; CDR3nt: TGCGCCAGCTCAGCACAGGGGGCTGAAGCTTTCTTT
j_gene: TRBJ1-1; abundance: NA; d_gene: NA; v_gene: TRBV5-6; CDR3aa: CASSLGPRARGAFF; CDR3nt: TGTGCCAGCAGCTTGGGCCCCAGGGCAAGGGGAGCTTTCTTT
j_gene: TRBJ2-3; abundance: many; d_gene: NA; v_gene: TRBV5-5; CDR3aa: CASSLGAGYLDTQYF; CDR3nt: TGCGCCAGCAGCTTGGGGGCGGGGTACCTGGATACGCAGTATTTT
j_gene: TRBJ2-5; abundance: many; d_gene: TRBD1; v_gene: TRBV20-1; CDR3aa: CSADPGQGAETQYF; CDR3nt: TGCAGTGCAGATCCGGGACAGGGGGCCGAGACCCAGTACTTC
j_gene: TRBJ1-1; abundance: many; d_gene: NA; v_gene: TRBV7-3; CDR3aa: CASSLNPGSNTEAFF; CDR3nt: TGTGCCAGCAGCTTAAATCCGGGAAGTAACACTGAAGCTTTCTTT
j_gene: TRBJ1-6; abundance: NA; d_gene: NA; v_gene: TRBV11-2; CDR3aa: CASSLVEGVNSPLHF; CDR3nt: TGTGCCAGCAGCTTAGTGGAGGGAGTTAATTCACCCCTCCACTTT
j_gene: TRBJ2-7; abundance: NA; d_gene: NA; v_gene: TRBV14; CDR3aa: CASSQSLGSYEQYF; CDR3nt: TGTGCCAGCAGCCAATCTCTGGGTTCCTACGAGCAGTACTTC
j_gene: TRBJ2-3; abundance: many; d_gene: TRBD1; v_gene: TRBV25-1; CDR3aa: CASSADRDRDTDTQYF; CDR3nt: TGTGCCAGCAGTGCCGACCGGGACAGGGACACAGATACGCAGTATTTT
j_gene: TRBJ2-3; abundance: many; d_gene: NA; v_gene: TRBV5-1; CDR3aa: CASSLAERTDTQYF; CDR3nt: TGCGCCAGCAGCTTGGCAGAGCGCACAGATACGCAGTATTTT
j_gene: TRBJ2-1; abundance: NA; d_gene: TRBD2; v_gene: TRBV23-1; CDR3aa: CASSHRPGPPPPTERGGPEQFF; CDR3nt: TGCGCCAGCAGTCACCGTCCGGGCCCGCCGCCACCCACAGAGCGGGGGGGCCCTGAGCAGTTCTTC
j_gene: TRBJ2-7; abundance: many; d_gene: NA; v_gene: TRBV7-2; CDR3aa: CASSPNRAQGQQYF; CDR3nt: TGTGCCAGCAGCCCAAACCGGGCCCAGGGGCAGCAGTACTTC
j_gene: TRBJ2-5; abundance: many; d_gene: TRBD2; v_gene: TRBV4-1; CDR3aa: CASSPQQRGGPETQYF; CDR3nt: TGCGCCAGCAGCCCCCAGCAGCGGGGGGGCCCAGAGACCCAGTACTTC
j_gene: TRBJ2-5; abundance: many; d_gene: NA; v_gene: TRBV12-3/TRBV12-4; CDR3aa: CASSLRHEETQYF; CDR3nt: TGTGCCAGCAGTCTAAGACATGAGGAGACCCAGTACTTC
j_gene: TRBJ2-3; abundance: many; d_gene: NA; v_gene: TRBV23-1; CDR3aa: CASSSGTTDTQYF; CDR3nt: TGCGCCAGCAGTTCTGGGACAACAGATACGCAGTATTTT
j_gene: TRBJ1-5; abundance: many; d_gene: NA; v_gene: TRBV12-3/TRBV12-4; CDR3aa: CASSLALGTGPGNQPQHF; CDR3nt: TGTGCCAGCAGTTTAGCGTTGGGTACAGGCCCAGGGAATCAGCCCCAGCATTTT
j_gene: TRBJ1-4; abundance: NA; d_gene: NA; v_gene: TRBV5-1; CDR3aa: CASSSRDYNEKLFF; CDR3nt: TGCGCCAGCAGCTCAAGGGACTATAATGAAAAACTGTTTTTT
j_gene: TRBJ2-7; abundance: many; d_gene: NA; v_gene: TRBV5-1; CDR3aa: CASSDPGLNYEQYF; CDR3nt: TGCGCCAGCAGCGACCCAGGACTAAACTACGAGCAGTACTTC
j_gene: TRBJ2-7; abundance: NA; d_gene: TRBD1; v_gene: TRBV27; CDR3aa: CASSLYTWDRDEQYF; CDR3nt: TGTGCCAGCAGTTTATATACCTGGGACAGAGACGAGCAGTACTTC
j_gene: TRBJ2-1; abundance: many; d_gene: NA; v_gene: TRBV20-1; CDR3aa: CSASRDKLYNEQFF; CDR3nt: TGCAGTGCCAGCAGGGACAAGCTGTACAATGAGCAGTTCTTC
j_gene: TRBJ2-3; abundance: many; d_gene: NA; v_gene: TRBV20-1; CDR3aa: CSARVGPDTQYF; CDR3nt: TGCAGTGCTAGAGTGGGGCCGGATACGCAGTATTTT
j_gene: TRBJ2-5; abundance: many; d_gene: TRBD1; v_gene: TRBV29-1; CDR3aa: CSVEYARGLRETQYF; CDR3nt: TGCAGCGTTGAGTACGCCAGGGGGCTAAGAGAGACCCAGTACTTC
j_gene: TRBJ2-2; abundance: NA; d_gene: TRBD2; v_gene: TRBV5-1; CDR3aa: CASSYNNHGGADGELFF; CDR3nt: TGCGCCAGCAGCTACAACAATCACGGGGGGGCCGACGGGGAGCTGTTTTTT
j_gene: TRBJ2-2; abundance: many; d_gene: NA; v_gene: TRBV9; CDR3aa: CASSVRAISTGELFF; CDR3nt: TGTGCCAGCAGCGTAAGAGCCATTTCCACCGGGGAGCTGTTTTTT
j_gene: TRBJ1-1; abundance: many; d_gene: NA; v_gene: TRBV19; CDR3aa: CASSNPQGSGPEAFF; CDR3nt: TGTGCCAGTAGTAATCCCCAGGGGTCCGGTCCTGAAGCTTTCTTT